This TCR beta chain was observed in a study of blood T cell repertoires in COVID-19. Across the study: Researchers got acute and convalescent COVID-19 samples from the United States, Italy and Spain. In each case, the material was cDNA or gDNA derived from T cells, B-cell-depleted T cells, or PBMCs.

Authors' processing steps: Amplification with reference gene primers provided the estimates of nucleated cell counts. The repertoire was sequenced with immunoSEQ multiplex PCR; TCRdb's copy has only in-frame clones and lacks some. That table is the source of V, J and clone size, and D and trimming were worked out from the DNA. The sample comprises about 89,000 clones, about 74% of which are singletons, and over 40% rests with the top ten. This TCR came from a human donor in a cohort sampled during active COVID-19. The specimen sequenced was peripheral blood.

CDR3 coding DNA: TGTGCCAGCAGTTTTAGGCAGGGCTCTGGAAACACCATATATTTT. Protein sequence: CASSFRQGSGNTIYF. The rearrangement links TRBV28 to TRBJ1-3, with D possibly being TRBD1 (5 bases). Germline V lookup: CDR1 MDHEN, CDR2 SYDVKM. CDR3 length equals 15 residues. Trimming cost V 3 bases and J 0 bases, with 9 bases left between them.